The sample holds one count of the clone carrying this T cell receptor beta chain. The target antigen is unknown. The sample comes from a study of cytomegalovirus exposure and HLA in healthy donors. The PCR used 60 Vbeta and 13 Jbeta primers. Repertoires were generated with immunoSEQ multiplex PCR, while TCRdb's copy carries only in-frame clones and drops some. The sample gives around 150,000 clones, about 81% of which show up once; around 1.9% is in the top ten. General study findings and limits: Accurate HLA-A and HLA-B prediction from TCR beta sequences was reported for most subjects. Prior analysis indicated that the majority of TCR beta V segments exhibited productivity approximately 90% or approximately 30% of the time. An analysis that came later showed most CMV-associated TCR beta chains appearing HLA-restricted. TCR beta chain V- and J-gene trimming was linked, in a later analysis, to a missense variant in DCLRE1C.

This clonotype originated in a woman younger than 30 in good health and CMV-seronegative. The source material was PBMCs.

The DNA for the CDR3 is TGCGCCAGCAGCTTAGGGGACAGATACTCCTACGAGCAGTACTTC. Amino acids: CASSLGDRYSYEQYF. The rearrangement links TRBV5-1 to TRBJ2-7; 7 bases are a match to TRBD1. The CDR3 covers 15 residues. Germline assignment: CDR1 SGHRS and CDR2 YFSETQ. The ends lost 2 bases at V and 0 bases at J; junction bases unmatched: 5.